This is a list of T cell receptor beta chains from one sample in a study of cytomegalovirus exposure and HLA in healthy donors. Data came from immunoSEQ multiplex PCR; TCRdb stores just in-frame clones and leaves some out. The data show 180,000 or so clones, 77% seen once. Sequencing was performed on PBMCs. All receptors derive from a man between 18 and 35 years old in good health and CMV-seronegative. Both conserved end residues are part of each CDR3. The D gene is left open where the match is weak. Expanded clones are given a class, and other clones once, few, many or no size at all.

.,TRBD1,TRBJ1-4,TRBV2,TGTGCCAGCAGCGCCTCCGGGACAGTGAATGAAAAACTGTTTTTT,CASSASGTVNEKLFF
.,TRBD1,TRBJ1-4,TRBV28,TGTGCCAGCAGTACTAACAGGGGTGAGAGTGAAAAACTGTTTTTT,CASSTNRGESEKLFF
.,TRBD2,TRBJ2-5,TRBV4-1,TGCGCCAGCAGCCAAGATCCAGTGGCTAGCGGTGAGACCCAGTACTTC,CASSQDPVASGETQYF
.,.,TRBJ1-4,TRBV15,TGTGCCACCAGCAGAGACTCAACTAATGAAAAACTGTTTTTT,CATSRDSTNEKLFF
few,.,TRBJ1-3,TRBV4-3,TGCGCCAGCAGCCGCCGGCGGGGATCTGGAAACACCATATATTTT,CASSRRRGSGNTIYF
.,TRBD1,TRBJ1-2,TRBV6-5,TGTGCCAGCAGTTACGGACAGGGGGGGCTTTATGGCTACACCTTC,CASSYGQGGLYGYTF
.,TRBD1,TRBJ2-7,TRBV30,TGTGCCTGGAGTGGGGACAGGGGCTACGAGCAGTACTTC,CAWSGDRGYEQYF
once,TRBD2,TRBJ2-3,TRBV30,TGTGCCTGGAAGAGCGGGAGCGGGGCAGATACGCAGTATTTT,CAWKSGSGADTQYF
.,.,TRBJ2-1,TRBV21-1,TGTGCCAGCACCCCAAATCCAGTCCGGGACAGACCTTGGAATGAGCAGTTCTTC,CASTPNPVRDRPWNEQFF
.,TRBD1,TRBJ1-1,TRBV19,TGTGCCAGTAAGGGTCTGAAGTCCGGACAGGTCATTCGGGTACCGAACACTGAAGCTTTCTTT,CASKGLKSGQVIRVPNTEAFF
.,.,TRBJ1-1,TRBV5-1,TGCGCCAGCAGCTTAGATCCGGTTTTCGCTGGGGGGGAAGCTTTCTTT,CASSLDPVFAGGEAFF
.,TRBD1,TRBJ2-7,TRBV7-9,TGTTCCAGCAGCCAGGGACAGGGGATTTACTACGAGCAGTACTTC,CSSSQGQGIYYEQYF
.,.,TRBJ1-1,TRBV28,TGTGCCAGCAGTTTTAGACAGAAGAACACTGAAGCTTTCTTT,CASSFRQKNTEAFF
.,.,TRBJ2-6,TRBV7-2,TGTGCCAGCAGCTTAGAGGGGGTCTCTGGGGCCAACGTCCTGACTTTC,CASSLEGVSGANVLTF
few,TRBD2,TRBJ2-1,TRBV11-2,TGTGCCAGCACCCCGGGGGGAGGCAATGAGCAGTTCTTC,CASTPGGGNEQFF
few,.,TRBJ1-5,TRBV7-2,TGTGCCAGCAGCTCCGACAGTTATCAGCCCCAGCATTTT,CASSSDSYQPQHF
.,TRBD1,TRBJ2-7,TRBV6-1,TGTGCCAGCAGTGCGGTAACCGGGACAGGGACCTACGAGCAGTACTTC,CASSAVTGTGTYEQYF
.,.,TRBJ2-3,TRBV6-1,TGTGCCAGCAGTCCGAGACTAGACAGCACAGATACGCAGTATTTT,CASSPRLDSTDTQYF
.,TRBD2,TRBJ2-7,TRBV18,TGTGCCAGCTCACCAAGGGGAGGGGTCTCCTACGAGCAGTACTTC,CASSPRGGVSYEQYF
.,.,TRBJ1-1,TRBV4-1,TGCGCCAGCAGCTATAGGATGCAGGGCGGCACTGAAGCTTTCTTT,CASSYRMQGGTEAFF